The 24 T cell receptor beta chains below all came from one sample that was sequenced in a study of blood T cell repertoires in COVID-19. The protocol was immunoSEQ multiplex PCR, while the TCRdb copy is restricted to in-frame clones and leaves out a portion. The table records about 120,000 clones, 82% of them present only once. Sequencing was performed on peripheral blood. Receptors were obtained from a human donor in a cohort sampled during active COVID-19.

The chain joins TRBV28 to TRBJ1-4; a weak D match, TRBD1 (6 bases). Trimming removed 5 bases from V and 2 bases from J, with 15 bases in between. Germline V gene data show CDR1 as MDHEN and CDR2 as SYDVKM. The CDR3 totals 16 residues. This CDR3 is CASSLFGGMTNEKLFF. Here the CDR3 DNA reads TGTGCCAGCAGTCTTTTTGGGGGCATGACTAATGAAAAACTGTTTTTT. The full variable domain, in which reference TRBV28 and TRBJ1-4 provide the parts outside the CDR3, is DVKVTQSSRYLVKRTGEKVFLECVQDMDHENMFWYRQDPGLGLRLIYFSYDVKMKEKGDIPEGYSVSREKKERFSLILESASTNQTSMYLCASSLFGGMTNEKLFFGSGTQLSVL.

The V and J genes are TRBV7-2 and TRBJ1-2; D remains unclear. Germline CDR1 SGHTA, CDR2 FQGNSA. V was shortened by 2 bases and J by 0 bases, with 22 bases between the two germline ends. This CDR3 comprises 19 residues. CDR3 protein: CASSLFRGFSGRTNYGYTF. The CDR3 region has the DNA TGTGCCAGCAGCTTATTTCGCGGTTTTTCGGGTCGGACTAACTATGGCTACACCTTC.

DNA for the CDR3: TGTGCCAGTAGTATAGATCGGCAGGGGTGGACCGGGGAGCTGTTTTTT. Amino acid sequence: CASSIDRQGWTGELFF. The chain couples TRBV19 to TRBJ2-2; possibly TRBD1 for D (6 bases). CDR1 LNHDA and CDR2 SQIVND come from the germline V gene (reference sequence). The CDR3 contains 16 residues. Trimming removed 0 bases at V and 5 bases at J, with 13 bases between.

The V and J genes are TRBV18 and TRBJ1-6; D is possibly TRBD1 (6 bases). There are 15 residues in the CDR3. Germline V gives CDR1 KGHSH, CDR2 LQKENI. With 4 bases removed from V and 8 bases from J, the gap between germline ends came to 15 bases. CDR3 sequence reads: CASSRDIPSDSPLHF. The CDR3 DNA reads as TGTGCCAGCTCACGGGACATTCCGTCGGATTCACCCCTCCACTTT.

The chain is built from TRBV15 and TRBJ2-1; 8 nucleotides line up with TRBD2. This CDR3 has 14 amino acids. Germline CDR1 reads LNHNV; CDR2 reads YYDKDF (reference sequence). Losses at the gene ends were 5 bases for V and 4 bases for J; bases not matched to a gene: 4. The DNA for the CDR3 is TGTGCCACCAGCCAAGCGGGGGCATACAATGAGCAGTTCTTC. As protein: CATSQAGAYNEQFF.

The chain combines TRBV6-5 with TRBJ2-3; possible D gene TRBD1, 6 bases. Germline values: CDR1 MNHEY, CDR2 SVGAGI. Trimming left V 5 bases short and J 4 bases short, with 7 bases between. The CDR3 has 12 residues. The CDR3 sequence: CASSPGADTQYF. The CDR3 region has the DNA TGTGCCAGCAGTCCAGGGGCAGATACGCAGTATTTT.

The chain joins TRBV2 to TRBJ1-4, with TRBD1 matching over 11 bases. V lost 6 bases to trimming and J lost 1 base; unmatched junction nucleotides: 10. This CDR3 comprises 18 residues. In germline, CDR1 is SNHLY, CDR2 FYNNEI. The CDR3 nucleotides read TGTGCCAGCAGCCTAGGACAGGGGGCAATTGTAACTAATGAAAAACTGTTTTTT. This encodes CASSLGQGAIVTNEKLFF.

The chain is built from TRBV7-6 and TRBJ2-5; 7 positions agree with TRBD2. This CDR3 spans 14 amino acids. Per the germline V gene, CDR1 is SGHVS and CDR2 is FNYEAQ. Trimming took 5 bases from V and 2 from J; bases not matched to a gene: 5. The DNA of the CDR3 is TGTGCCAGCAGCCTCGGGACTACACAAGAGACCCAGTACTTC. Translated: CASSLGTTQETQYF.

This clone was seen more than once but under ten times. The chain carries TRBV2 and TRBJ2-7, with D uncertain. From germline, CDR1 is SNHLY and CDR2 FYNNEI. Between the trimmed V and J ends, which lost 5 bases and 0 bases, there was a span of 5 bases. The CDR3 is made up of 12 amino acids. CDR3 sequence reads: CASSYSSYEQYF. CDR3 DNA: TGTGCCAGCAGTTATAGCTCCTACGAGCAGTACTTC.

The chain employs TRBV6-1 and TRBJ1-5; D remains unclear. Deletions cut 2 bases from V and 6 bases from J, with 14 bases between. CDR1 MNHNS and CDR2 SASEGT come from the germline V gene. This CDR3 is 15 amino acids long. CDR3 in DNA: TGTGCCAGCAGTGAATCGGTCGGGGTGGGTCAGCCCCAGCATTTT. Amino acid sequence: CASSESVGVGQPQHF.

V gene TRBV4-1 combines with J gene TRBJ2-3, with a possible D match to TRBD2 (6 bases). There are 17 residues in the CDR3. Germline values: CDR1 MGHRA, CDR2 YSYEKL. The V and J ends lost 4 bases and 3 bases respectively, with 20 bases between them. The CDR3 spells CASSLTLGLGGTDTQYF. CDR3 nucleotides: TGCGCCAGCAGCCTAACACTGGGGCTAGGAGGGACAGATACGCAGTATTTT.

The chain is built from TRBV9 and TRBJ2-7, with 8 bases identical to TRBD1. J gave up 3 bases and V 0 bases, and 8 bases lay outside the gene matches. The CDR3 is made up of 16 amino acids. The germline V gene has CDR1 SGDLS and CDR2 YYNGEE. CDR3 DNA sequence: TGTGCCAGCAGCGTAGTAGGGGGTGGACAGGGCTACGAGCAGTACTTC. This encodes CASSVVGGGQGYEQYF.

In its sample, this clone was seen once. The chain is built from TRBV5-1 and TRBJ2-3; D unresolved. Germline V CDR1 and CDR2: SGHRS, YFSETQ. This CDR3 has 13 amino acids. With 4 bases removed from V and 2 bases from J, the gap between germline ends came to 8 bases. The CDR3 loop is CASSPLNTDTQYF. The DNA for the CDR3 is TGCGCCAGCAGCCCCCTTAACACAGATACGCAGTATTTT.

This chain joins TRBV4-1 and TRBJ1-2; tentative D call: TRBD1 (6 bases). Trimming shortened V by 0 bases and J by 5 bases, and 22 bases separated the two germline ends. Per the germline V gene, CDR1 is MGHRA and CDR2 is YSYEKL. The CDR3 extends over 18 amino acids. In nucleotides, the CDR3 is TGCGCCAGCAGCCAAGATTCAGATACAGGGATTTATGTATATGGCTACACCTTC. The encoded protein is CASSQDSDTGIYVYGYTF.

In its sample, this clone was seen a few times. The J gene is TRBJ1-4, the V gene TRBV5-6; D gene uncertain. V was pared by 6 bases and J by 10 bases, with 22 bases between. Germline CDR1 is SGHDT and CDR2 is YYEEEE. The CDR3 length is 15 residues. CDR3 sequence: CASNGWESRGGKLFF. In nucleotides, the CDR3 is TGTGCCAGCAACGGGTGGGAGTCCCGGGGAGGAAAACTGTTTTTT.

The chain carries TRBV7-8 and TRBJ1-2; 7 bases are shared with TRBD1. Germline V gene lookup returns CDR1 SGHVS and CDR2 FQNEAQ. The CDR3 contains 14 residues. The V segment lost 1 base and the J segment 8 bases; nucleotides outside the gene matches: 7. The CDR3: CASSLDQGVDGYTF. The CDR3 nucleotides are TGTGCCAGCAGCTTAGACCAGGGGGTTGACGGCTACACCTTC.

The chain is built from TRBV5-1 and TRBJ2-7; no reliable D call. The CDR3 is 16 amino acids. Germline CDR1 is SGHRS and CDR2 is YFSETQ. V was cut by 2 bases and J by 0 bases, with 15 bases left in between. For the CDR3, the DNA is TGCGCCAGCAGCTTAGCGCCGGGTCTAAGCTCCTACGAGCAGTACTTC. Translating it yields CASSLAPGLSSYEQYF.

This clone was found a few times. This chain connects TRBV9 to TRBJ2-7; D is possibly TRBD2 (5 bases). The CDR3 runs to 15 residues. Germline assignment: CDR1 SGDLS and CDR2 YYNGEE. Trimming took 4 bases from V and 0 from J, leaving 14 bases between them. CDR3 sequence reads: CASSPAPDYSYEQYF. The CDR3 bases are TGTGCCAGCAGCCCCGCCCCCGACTACTCCTACGAGCAGTACTTC.

V gene TRBV6-6 combines with J gene TRBJ1-2; D remains unclear. V was shortened by 6 bases and J by 3 bases, with 11 bases between the two germline ends. This CDR3 spans 13 amino acids. In germline, CDR1 is MNHNY, CDR2 SVGAGI (reference sequence). The CDR3 DNA sequence: TGTGCCAGCAGATCGGGATTGGACTATGGCTACACCTTC. This codes for CASRSGLDYGYTF.

The CDR3: CASSHDAIRGGQETQYF. The CDR3 bases are TGCGCCAGCAGCCATGACGCAATAAGGGGGGGTCAAGAGACCCAGTACTTC. The chain employs TRBV4-1 and TRBJ2-5, with D perhaps TRBD2 (7 bases). Germline CDR1 reads MGHRA; CDR2 reads YSYEKL. The CDR3 has 17 amino acids. V lost 3 bases and J 2 bases, leaving 19 bases between the germline ends.

The V gene is TRBV21-1, the J gene TRBJ1-5; TRBD1 was called by the table and not checked on the DNA. TRBV21-1 is listed as a pseudogene. The CDR3 runs to 19 residues. The CDR3 bases are TGTGCCAGCAGACACAGACAGGGTATGACAACCTCTAGCAATCAGCCCCAGCATTTT. Its protein product is CASRHRQGMTTSSNQPQHF.

J is TRBJ2-7 and V is TRBV27; 7 positions agree with TRBD1. This CDR3 has 14 residues. CDR1 MNHEY and CDR2 SMNVEV come from the germline V gene (reference sequence). The junction had 7 bases not matched to a gene; V was cut back by 5 bases and J by 3 bases. Written as DNA, the CDR3 is TGTGCCAGCAGTATTGGGACAGCGGTCTACGAGCAGTACTTC. Translating gives CASSIGTAVYEQYF.

This chain links TRBV2 with TRBJ2-1; TRBD2 agrees at 8 bases. The CDR3 runs 14 residues. With V trimmed by 6 bases and J by 8 bases, 9 bases remained unmatched. The germline V gene encodes CDR1 SNHLY and CDR2 FYNNEI. CDR3 in amino acids: CASSPSGLEDEQFF. The CDR3 DNA reads TGTGCCAGCAGCCCTAGCGGGCTCGAGGATGAGCAGTTCTTC.

The V and J genes are TRBV2 and TRBJ2-1; TRBD1 agrees at 10 bases. Germline CDR1 is SNHLY and CDR2 is FYNNEI. The J segment lost 7 bases and the V segment lost 6 bases, leaving 6 bases of the junction unmatched. The CDR3 is 14 amino acids. The CDR3 spells CASSPGTGVNEQFF. The CDR3 DNA sequence: TGTGCCAGCAGCCCCGGGACAGGGGTAAATGAGCAGTTCTTC.